The clone carrying this TCR beta chain was detected a few times. Its antigen remains unidentified. Trimming took 4 bases from V and 8 from J, leaving 11 bases between them. Germline V CDR1 and CDR2: SNHLY, FYNNEI. There are 13 residues in the CDR3. Pregnant or lactating patients were excluded, as were those with uncontrolled infection or other autoimmune disease. Amplification targeted TCR beta CDR3 regions from RNA transcripts. HTBI primers were the set used in a first-round RT-PCR of the TCR CDR3. Via MiXCR, TCRdb re-called the multiplex PCR reads, giving one row per CDR3 protein. The data show 490,000 or so distinct CDR3 sequences, nearly 20% seen once. The data belong to a study of T cells in Graves' hyperthyroidism and ophthalmopathy. Whole-study results and caveats: Stable hyperthyroidism and ophthalmopathy were separated using 13 V-J signatures.

The sample was blood. The receptor was derived from a man aged 35-49 years with Graves' ophthalmopathy. This rearrangement joins TRBV2 to TRBJ2-2; possible D gene TRBD2, 5 bases. As DNA, the CDR3 is TGTGCCAGCAGTGCCGGATGGAGGGGGGAGCTGTTTTTT. Translated: CASSAGWRGELFF.